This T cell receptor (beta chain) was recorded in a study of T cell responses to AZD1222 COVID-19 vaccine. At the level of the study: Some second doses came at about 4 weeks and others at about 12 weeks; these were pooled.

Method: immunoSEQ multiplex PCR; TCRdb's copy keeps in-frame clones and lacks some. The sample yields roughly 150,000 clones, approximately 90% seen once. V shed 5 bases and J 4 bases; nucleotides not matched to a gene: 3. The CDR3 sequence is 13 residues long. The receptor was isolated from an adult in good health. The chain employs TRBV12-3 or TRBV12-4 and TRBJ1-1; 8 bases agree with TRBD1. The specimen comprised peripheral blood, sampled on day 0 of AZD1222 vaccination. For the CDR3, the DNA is TGTGCCAGCAGTAAAACAGGGGGCACTGAAGCTTTCTTT. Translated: CASSKTGGTEAFF.